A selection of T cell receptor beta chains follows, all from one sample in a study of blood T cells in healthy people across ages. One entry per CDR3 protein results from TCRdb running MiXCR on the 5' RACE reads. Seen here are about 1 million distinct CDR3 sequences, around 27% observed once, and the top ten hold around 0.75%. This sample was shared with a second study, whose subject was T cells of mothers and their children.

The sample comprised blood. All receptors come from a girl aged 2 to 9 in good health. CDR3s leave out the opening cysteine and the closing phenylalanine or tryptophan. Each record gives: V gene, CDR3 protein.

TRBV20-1 SAPLAGLTYEQY
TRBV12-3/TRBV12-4 ASRDPRGGNTIY
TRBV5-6 ASSLVEGSETQY
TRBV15 ATSSASGGLGNIQY
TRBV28 ASRPRGLNTEAF
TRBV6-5 ASSYSIATNEKLF
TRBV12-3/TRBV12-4 ASSFADRDGEKLF
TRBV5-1 ASSLVGRGETQH
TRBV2 ASRELSVSSVKNIQY
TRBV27 ASTREGLYNEQF
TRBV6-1 ASSEVRGAGELF
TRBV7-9 ASSPGGALSGANVLT
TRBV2 ASSEGGARTRGANVLT
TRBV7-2 ASSLDPRGPGETQY
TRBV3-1 ASSPGDTTYWEQY
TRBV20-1 SARPSKTGVYGYT
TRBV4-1 ASSGTPTYEQY
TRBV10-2 ASRVAGSSYNEQF
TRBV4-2 ASSHGSTEAF
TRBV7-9 ASSLEQINEQY
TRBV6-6 ASSDPIGAKNIQY
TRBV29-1 SVEEGPGANVLT
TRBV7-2 ASSFPTGTGNGYT
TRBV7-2 ASSRHLSPAGGKQY
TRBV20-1 SASRDPLSAPDTQY
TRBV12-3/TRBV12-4 ASSFTGRRGDQY
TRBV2 AFSSGTNNYNEQF
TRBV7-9 AGQGWDTEAF
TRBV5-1 ASKAEGARGYT
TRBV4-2 ASSPEGLNAYGGYT
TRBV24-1 ATSDPTRDNEQF
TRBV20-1 SARQGVGELF
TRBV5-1 ASLGEDTTQY
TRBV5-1 ASSSQEGWGHTEAF
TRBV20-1 SAMTGTGAEKLF
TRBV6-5 ASAGQGGYEQY
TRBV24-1 ATSVAGRPYNEQF
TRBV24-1 ATSDFGGADTQY
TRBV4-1 ASSHSGQGYEQY
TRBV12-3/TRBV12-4 ASSDRPNIQY
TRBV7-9 ASSSVGDWNIQY
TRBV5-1 ASSRYRTQETQY
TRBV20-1 SASGQGANYGYT
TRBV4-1 ASSQGGDTYYEQY
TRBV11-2 AIDDEQF
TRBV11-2 ASSHGGHPPPETQY
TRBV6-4 ASSDSPVGSGEQF
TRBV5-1 ASSLLKTAGISYSYNEQF
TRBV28 ASSFLAGGLYEQY
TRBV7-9 ASSPIVRDEQY
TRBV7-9 ASSTYDATNEKLF
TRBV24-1 ATSEIARTELQF
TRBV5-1 ASSPGGHTADTQY
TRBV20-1 SASPDFMYNSLLH